This TCR beta chain was documented in a study of PD-1 and CTLA-4 blockade in melanoma. The data were produced by immunoSEQ multiplex PCR, yet TCRdb's version contains in-frame clones alone and is incomplete. The repertoire holds about 16,000 clones, with 70% to 80% as singletons. The CDR3 is made up of 16 amino acids. V was clipped by 1 base and J by 1 base; unmatched bases: 6. Germline values: CDR1 SGHRS, CDR2 YFSETQ. This receptor was taken from a human donor with melanoma. The sequences come from CD8+ T cells from peripheral blood, collected from a patient given anti-PD-1 treatment. The rearrangement joins TRBV5-1 to TRBJ2-3; 7 bases fit TRBD2. CDR3 sequence reads: CASSLLWEGGTDTQYF. The DNA for the CDR3 is TGCGCCAGCAGCTTGTTGTGGGAGGGAGGCACAGATACGCAGTATTTT. The complete variable domain, with remaining parts taken from reference TRBV5-1 and TRBJ2-3, reads KAGVTQTPRYLIKTRGQQVTLSCSPISGHRSVSWYQQTPGQGLQFLFEYFSETQRNKGNFPGRFSGRQFSNSRSEMNVSTLELGDSALYLCASSLLWEGGTDTQYFGPGTRLTVL.